What follows describes a single T cell receptor beta chain. The source of the sample is a study of blood T cell repertoires in COVID-19. Turning to the study itself: COVID-19 samples collected from the United States, Italy and Spain covered acute and convalescent phases.

The germline V gene has CDR1 SGHNT and CDR2 YYREEE (reference sequence). V shed 0 bases, J shed 4 bases, and the junction held 3 bases outside the gene matches. The CDR3 spans 15 residues. In the study's own analysis: Nucleated cell counts were estimated from reference gene primer amplification. Method: immunoSEQ multiplex PCR; TCRdb's copy keeps in-frame clones and lacks some. V and J calls and clone size are those listed in that table; D and trimming were worked out from the DNA. The sample has about 370,000 clones; 87% are singletons. The TCR was taken from a woman in her twenties or thirties with COVID-19, enrolled during active disease. Sequencing used peripheral blood. This chain connects TRBV5-4 to TRBJ2-7, with 11 bases matching TRBD2. The CDR3 sequence is CASSLVAGGPYEQYF. DNA for the CDR3: TGTGCCAGCAGCTTGGTAGCGGGAGGGCCTTACGAGCAGTACTTC.